These 5 T cell receptor beta chains were sequenced from one sample in a study of blood T cell repertoires in COVID-19. Assay: immunoSEQ multiplex PCR; the TCRdb copy retains only in-frame clones and omits some. The sample contains about 240,000 clones, just under 85% of which appear only once. What was sequenced was peripheral blood. The receptors were gathered from a woman aged 55-69 years with active or convalescent COVID-19.

The V and J genes are TRBV5-1 and TRBJ2-1; a weak D match, TRBD2 (5 bases). Germline assignment: CDR1 SGHRS and CDR2 YFSETQ. The V end was cut by 4 bases, the J end by 8 bases, with 22 bases between. This CDR3 has 16 residues. CDR3 amino acids: CASSPAWTAGGDEQFF. CDR3 nucleotides: TGCGCCAGCAGCCCCGCCTGGACCGCGGGCGGCGATGAGCAGTTCTTC.

The V call is TRBV13, the J call TRBJ2-3, with 8 bases matching TRBD2. V lost 5 bases and J lost 0; bases outside the gene matches: 7. This CDR3 region has 16 residues. Germline V lookup: CDR1 PRHDT, CDR2 FYEKMQ (reference sequence). The CDR3 loop reads CASSPRASGSTDTQYF. CDR3 sequence (DNA): TGTGCCAGCAGCCCCCGCGCTAGCGGGAGCACAGATACGCAGTATTTT. Full variable domain (outside the CDR3, taken from reference TRBV13 and TRBJ2-3): AAGVIQSPRHLIKEKRETATLKCYPIPRHDTVYWYQQGPGQDPQFLISFYEKMQSDKGSIPDRFSAQQFSDYHSELNMSSLELGDSALYFCASSPRASGSTDTQYFGPGTRLTVL.

The CDR3 DNA reads as TGTGCCAGTAGTATCGACAGGGCGGGCAATCAGCCCCAGCATTTT. Translating gives CASSIDRAGNQPQHF. V gene TRBV19 combines with J gene TRBJ1-5; 7 bases align to TRBD1. The CDR3 extends over 15 amino acids. Unmatched junction bases numbered 4, after V lost 3 bases and J lost 2 bases. Germline loops: CDR1 LNHDA, CDR2 SQIVND (reference sequence).

The gene calls are TRBV6-6 and TRBJ2-5; 9 bases match TRBD1. V trimming: 4 bases; J trimming: 5 bases; junction bases outside the gene matches: 5. Germline V lookup: CDR1 MNHNY, CDR2 SVGAGI (reference sequence). CDR3 length: 14 amino acids. CDR3 nucleotide sequence: TGTGCCAGCAGTTCCGGACAGGGGTTGGAGACCCAGTACTTC. Its protein product is CASSSGQGLETQYF.

The rearrangement uses TRBV4-1 and TRBJ1-6, with D unresolved. The CDR3 loop spans 15 amino acids. Germline-derived CDR1 and CDR2 are MGHRA and YSYEKL. V was shortened by 1 base and J by 8 bases, with 12 bases between the two germline ends. The CDR3 nucleotides read TGCGCCAGCAGCCAAGCCAGGCCAAACTATTCACCCCTCCACTTT. Its translation: CASSQARPNYSPLHF.